The T cell receptor beta chain described here comes from a study of cytomegalovirus exposure and HLA in healthy donors. General study points: The productive fraction for most TCR beta V segments was about 90% or about 30% in an earlier analysis. Presence/absence analyses supposed approximately even sequencing depth among donors. Altogether, some 170 TCR beta chains were recorded as cytomegalovirus-associated. A link between a missense DCLRE1C variant and TCR beta V- and J-gene trimming emerged from a later analysis.

The study ran its PCR with 60 Vbeta and 13 Jbeta primers. Clones were sequenced by immunoSEQ multiplex PCR, and TCRdb holds only the in-frame ones, with some missing. This table holds around 85,000 clones, 80% found once. About this clone: No antigen is known for it.

CDR3 length: 16 residues. V was clipped by 5 bases and J by 6 bases; unmatched bases: 9. Per germline, CDR1 SGHRS and CDR2 YFSETQ. Sequencing was done on a sample of PBMCs. The TCR was taken from a woman aged 50 to 60 in good health and CMV-seropositive. The chain links TRBV5-1 to TRBJ2-3; 13 positions match TRBD2. In DNA form, the CDR3 reads TGCGCCAGCAGACAACTAGCGGGAGGGCCGGGGGATACGCAGTATTTT. Encoded protein: CASRQLAGGPGDTQYF.